This TCR beta chain was identified in a study of blood T cell repertoires in COVID-19. At the level of the study: Italy, Spain and the United States were the sources of the convalescent and acute COVID-19 samples.

As handled by the study authors: Amplification of reference gene primers provided the estimated nucleated cell counts. Profiling relied on immunoSEQ multiplex PCR, and the TCRdb table lists in-frame clones only, not all of them. Clonal size and the V and J genes are those of that table, whereas D and trimming came from the DNA. Of 210,000 or so clones listed, roughly nine tenths are singletons. Between the trimmed V and J ends, which lost 4 bases and 1 base, there was a span of 8 bases. CDR3 length: 14 residues. The germline V gene has CDR1 ENHRY and CDR2 SYGVKD. Material for sequencing was peripheral blood. The clonotype comes from a woman younger than 30 who had recovered from COVID-19. This chain links TRBV10-3 with TRBJ1-5, with D hard to call. CDR3 region: CAISVEGSNQPQHF. DNA for the CDR3: TGTGCCATCAGTGTTGAGGGAAGCAATCAGCCCCAGCATTTT.